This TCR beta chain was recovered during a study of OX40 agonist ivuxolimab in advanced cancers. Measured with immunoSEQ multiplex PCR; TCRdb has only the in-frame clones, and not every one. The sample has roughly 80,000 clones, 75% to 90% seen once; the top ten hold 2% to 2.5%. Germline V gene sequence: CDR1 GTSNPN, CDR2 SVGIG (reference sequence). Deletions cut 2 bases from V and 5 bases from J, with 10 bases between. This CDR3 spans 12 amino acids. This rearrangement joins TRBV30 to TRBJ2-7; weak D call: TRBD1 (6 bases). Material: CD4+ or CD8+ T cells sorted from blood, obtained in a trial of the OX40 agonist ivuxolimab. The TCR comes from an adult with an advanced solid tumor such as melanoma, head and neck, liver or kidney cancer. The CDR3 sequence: CAWSIQGNEQYF. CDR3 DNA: TGTGCCTGGAGTATACAGGGAAACGAGCAGTACTTC.